This T cell receptor (beta chain) derives from a study of human T cells and chemical hapten exposure (dated by TCRdb to about 2021). Regarding the research as a whole: For sensitization, 2% DPC in acetone was applied to a roughly 2 cm by roughly 2 cm area of upper inner arm skin. Patch testing was performed on the upper back with Finn chambers containing 0.01% DPC, and the patch tests were scored after 6 days according to International Contact Dermatitis Research Group standards. Weekly therapeutic DPC doses were additionally applied to the scalp of patients throughout the roughly 24-week study period. For TCR sequencing, blood came from approximately 29 alopecia patients at anywhere from one to four time points (pre-sensitization, 2, 6 and 24 weeks). Alopecia areata with under or over 50% scalp involvement, alopecia totalis and alopecia universalis were represented in the patient cohort, which was mostly female. The study tracked peripheral blood TCR repertoire changes in vivo during primary and secondary sensitization to the hapten diphenylcyclopropenone (DPC) in alopecia patients. Blood samples were taken from patients before sensitization (week 0) and at 2, 6 and about 24 weeks after DPC sensitization. Libraries were pooled for sequencing, and per-sample TCR yields varied mainly because of small differences in library volumes within the pool. The paper's findings and limits, for the study overall: All patients had alopecia, a presumed autoimmune disease, so their immune response might differ from that of healthy individuals. The number of TCRs above 1 in 1000 frequency did not change with DPC sensitization; there was no evidence of global repertoire structure alterations. A positive correlation was found between the number of PT1 expanded TCRs and patch test score, with significance reached at thresholds 8, 16 and 32 but not 4. After repeated subsampling, changes were observed in the strength of the expansion versus patch-test correlation and in the threshold at which the correlation became significant. Expanded TCRs formed significantly more large CDR3 similarity clusters than pre-sensitization or healthy control sets, consistent with antigen-driven responses.

Receptors were amplified or captured by RACE. Sequencing relied on a NextSeq 500. During library preparation, unique molecular identifiers were attached to individual cDNA molecules so that TCRs could be counted quantitatively and reproducibly. From each blood RNA sample, both TCR alpha and TCR beta chains were sequenced. From the authors' description of their analysis: A median of about 89,000 TCRs per sample was observed, with a range of about 23,224 to 690,600. The Decombinator software suite was used to annotate the V, J and CDR3 of the TCR reads. For the PS versus PT1 abundance plots, all samples were subsampled to the same number of TCRs (28,000). Expanded TCRs were defined as absent before sensitization and observed at least eight times at the 2-week time point. TCRdb's own reprocessing of the public reads used fastp at Q25 and MiXCR and kept productive beta chains. Each entry is one CDR3 protein sequence, shown with its most common DNA and genes. TCRdb's processing, not the authors' own work, is the source of the V and J calls. This sample lists around 380,000 distinct CDR3 sequences; approximately 5% were detected once. The top ten hold under 9.5% of the sample.

The time point label on this specimen signifies: pre-sensitization, week 0. In light of the paper, this sample's treatment or condition label describes: therapeutic diphenylcyclopropenone sensitization with weekly scalp DPC. Blood at each patch-test visit was drawn before the patch test was applied. Eligible patients were aged 18 to 70, diagnosed with alopecia, deemed suitable for DPC therapy, and excluded if pregnant. Total RNA was extracted from unfractionated whole blood collected in Tempus Blood RNA tubes. On this clonotype itself: It lacks a known antigen. No quality values exist for individual bases; no much larger clone is one base distant.

The CDR1 and CDR2 encoded by the germline V gene are MNHNS and SASEGT. Germline trimming amounts to 6 bases on V and 0 bases on J, with 11 as the count of junction bases outside the gene matches. The CDR3 starts with the cysteine, ends with the phenylalanine, and has 16 residues. Only CDR3 DNA remains: 48 bases, in frame from the first base. Specimen: whole blood, collected in connection with sensitization to the hapten diphenylcyclopropenone (DPC). The TCR originated in a woman aged 18-29 years with alopecia areata. Some clones in this sample may be carry-over from other donors' samples. The rearrangement joined TRBV6-1 to TRBJ2-7, and TRBD1 matches 7 of the central bases. The base sequence is TGTGCCAGCAGGGCCCCCGGGACAGCAAGCTCCTACGAGCAGTACTTC. Translation gives CASRAPGTASSYEQYF.